Below, 23 T cell receptor beta chains from the same sample are listed, as sequenced in a study of response to subunit inactivated influenza vaccine. Each CDR3 protein is one row after TCRdb ran MiXCR on the RT-PCR reads. The sample lists around 570,000 distinct CDR3 sequences, 10% to 12% occurring once. This sample also appeared in a second study, on T cells expressing NK-cell markers. According to that study: TCR beta libraries carry UMIs added by 5'RACE template switching.

The sequenced sample was PBMCs from blood, obtained on the day of vaccination. All receptors derive from a man aged 50-59 years who received an inactivated influenza vaccine.

This clonotype has ten or more counts. The chain combines TRBV4-1 with TRBJ2-1, with 7 bases aligning to TRBD2. V was pared by 2 bases and J by 5 bases, with 15 bases of the junction left unmatched. CDR1 MGHRA and CDR2 YSYEKL come from the germline V gene. This CDR3 comprises 18 residues. This CDR3 is CASSQLNGPRGVHNEQFF. Written as DNA, the CDR3 is TGCGCCAGCAGCCAACTTAATGGGCCCCGGGGGGTCCACAATGAGCAGTTCTTC.

This clonotype was counted a few times. The chain recombines TRBV20-1 with TRBJ1-6; 9 nucleotides match TRBD1. The CDR3 contains 15 residues. The J segment lost 7 bases and the V segment lost 6 bases, leaving 10 bases of the junction unmatched. CDR1 and CDR2 from the germline V gene are DFQATT and SNEGSKA (reference sequence). The CDR3 DNA is TGCAGTGCGGAAAAACAGGGGGCGAGGAATTCACCCCTCCACTTT. Encoded protein: CSAEKQGARNSPLHF.

The chain links TRBV5-1 to TRBJ2-3; D uncertain. Trimming stripped 0 bases from V and 2 bases from J, with 10 bases between. The CDR3 contains 15 residues. Germline CDR1 reads SGHRS; CDR2 reads YFSETQ. The CDR3: CASSLVWKPTDTQYF. The CDR3 coding sequence is TGCGCCAGCAGCTTGGTATGGAAACCCACAGATACGCAGTATTTT.

This chain connects TRBV5-6 to TRBJ2-3, with 7 bases that match TRBD1. Trimming took 4 bases from V and 9 from J; bases not matched to a gene: 5. The CDR3 sequence is 12 residues long. Germline V gene data show CDR1 as SGHDT and CDR2 as YYEEEE. CDR3 coding DNA: TGTGCCAGCAGCCCGCGGACAGGAACGCAGTATTTT. It encodes CASSPRTGTQYF.

This clonotype appeared a few times. J is TRBJ2-2 and V is TRBV5-1; 10 positions agree with TRBD2. V trimming: 3 bases; J trimming: 4 bases; junction bases outside the gene matches: 3. CDR1 is SGHRS and CDR2 is YFSETQ in the germline V gene. The CDR3 extends over 15 amino acids. This chain's CDR3 is CASSWTSGVTGELFF. As DNA, the CDR3 is TGCGCCAGCAGCTGGACTAGCGGTGTCACCGGGGAGCTGTTTTTT.

This clonotype was detected a few times. The V call is TRBV5-1, the J call TRBJ2-1, with D possibly matching TRBD1 (5 bases). The germline V gene has CDR1 SGHRS and CDR2 YFSETQ. The V gene lost 4 bases and the J gene lost 3 bases, with 14 bases spanning the gap. This CDR3 region has 15 residues. This CDR3 reads CASSRDSTNYNEQFF. In nucleotides, the CDR3 is TGCGCCAGCAGCCGTGACAGCACCAACTACAATGAGCAGTTCTTC.

The CDR3 nucleotides read TGTGCCAGCACAACAGGGGGTGTATATAATTCACCCCTCCACTTT. Its translation: CASTTGGVYNSPLHF. The chain links TRBV27 to TRBJ1-6, with TRBD1 matching over 8 bases. V was clipped by 7 bases and J by 4 bases; unmatched bases: 6. Germline V gene data show CDR1 as MNHEY and CDR2 as SMNVEV (reference sequence). The CDR3 extends over 15 amino acids.

V is TRBV6-2 or TRBV6-3 and J is TRBJ2-1; 7 bases match TRBD2. The CDR3 loop spans 16 amino acids. Looked up from germline, CDR1 is MNHEY and CDR2 is SVGEGT. The trim removed 7 bases at V and 0 bases at J, leaving 9 bases unmatched. This chain's CDR3 is CASTEAGVSSYNEQFF. The DNA of the CDR3 is TGTGCCAGCACTGAGGCGGGGGTCAGCTCCTACAATGAGCAGTTCTTC.

This clonotype was seen more than once but under ten times. The chain joins TRBV7-8 to TRBJ2-7; D is tentatively TRBD1 or TRBD2 (7 bases each). The CDR3 has 15 amino acids. The germline V and J ends were trimmed by 4 bases and 1 base, with 14 bases remaining between them. Germline CDR1 is SGHVS and CDR2 is FQNEAQ. The CDR3 loop reads CASSSEAGQSYEQYF. The CDR3 coding sequence is TGTGCCAGCAGCTCCGAAGCGGGACAGTCCTACGAGCAGTACTTC.

The chain uses TRBV7-2 and TRBJ2-5; D might be TRBD1 (5 bases). CDR3 length: 16 residues. Germline assignment: CDR1 SGHTA and CDR2 FQGNSA. V gave up 1 base and J gave up 2 bases, with 14 bases separating them. CDR3 sequence (DNA): TGTGCCAGCAGCTTAGTAGGGGCAAGGAGACAAGAGACCCAGTACTTC. Encoded protein: CASSLVGARRQETQYF.

This clonotype has more than one count but fewer than ten. No DNA is shown, since the ends of the CDR3 on it are uncertain; the CDR3 is the one TCRdb lists. The chain combines TRBV6-2 or TRBV6-3 with TRBJ2-1; whether TRBD1, the table's D call, matches the DNA was not checked. The CDR3 has 13 amino acids, counting both end residues. Per germline, CDR1 MNHEY and CDR2 SVGEGT. CDR3 residues: CASSYSWGLGSFF.

This clonotype was observed many times. The V and J genes are TRBV5-1 and TRBJ2-3, with D perhaps matching TRBD1 (6 bases). CDR1 and CDR2 from the germline V gene are SGHRS and YFSETQ. This CDR3 spans 15 amino acids. Trimming pared 0 bases from V and 6 bases from J, leaving 14 bases between. As DNA, the CDR3 is TGCGCCAGCAGCTTGGCCCGGGACATCCCCGATACGCAGTATTTT. The encoded protein is CASSLARDIPDTQYF.

This clonotype was counted between two and nine times. The CDR3 loop is CASTIGTAGNTIYF. CDR3 DNA sequence: TGTGCCAGCACCATCGGGACAGCTGGAAACACCATATATTTT. The chain links TRBV6-2 or TRBV6-3 to TRBJ1-3; 7 bases line up with TRBD1. The trim removed 7 bases at V and 2 bases at J, leaving 5 bases unmatched. The CDR3 totals 14 residues. Germline CDR1 and CDR2: MNHEY and SVGEGT.

The chain is built from TRBV20-1 and TRBJ2-7, with 7 bases aligning to TRBD2. With 3 bases clipped from V and 0 bases from J, the junction kept 5 bases outside the gene matches. Germline lookup yields CDR1 DFQATT and CDR2 SNEGSKA (reference sequence). This CDR3 is built from 14 residues. CDR3 nucleotides: TGCAGTGCTAGGCCAACTAGCGTCTCCTACGAGCAGTACTTC. This sequence encodes CSARPTSVSYEQYF.

The chain uses TRBV6-2 or TRBV6-3 and TRBJ1-5; 7 bases map to TRBD1. Per the germline V gene, CDR1 is MNHEY and CDR2 is SVGEGT. The CDR3 extends over 14 amino acids. J gave up 10 bases and V 2 bases, and 8 bases lay outside the gene matches. CDR3 DNA sequence: TGTGCCAGCAGTTACCCGACAGGGATGGATCCCCAGCATTTT. It codes for CASSYPTGMDPQHF.

This clonotype has only a few counts. The J gene is TRBJ2-5, the V gene TRBV6-2 or TRBV6-3, with D possibly TRBD1 on 6 matching bases. V lost 2 bases and J 4 bases, leaving 11 bases between the germline ends. Germline CDR1 and CDR2: MNHEY and SVGEGT. The CDR3 consists of 14 residues. CDR3: CASSYKGRGETQYF. DNA for the CDR3: TGTGCCAGCAGTTACAAGGGCAGGGGAGAGACCCAGTACTTC.

In its sample, this clonotype was seen once. The chain carries TRBV7-8 and TRBJ2-3, with D uncertain. Trimming took off 3 bases at V and 4 bases at J, with 14 bases between the two ends. CDR3 size: 15 residues. CDR1 is SGHVS and CDR2 is FQNEAQ in the germline V gene. CDR3 amino acids: CASSFGRQSADTQYF. DNA for the CDR3: TGTGCCAGCAGCTTCGGGCGTCAAAGTGCAGATACGCAGTATTTT.

This clonotype was counted between two and nine times. The J gene is TRBJ1-6, the V gene TRBV6-1; 7 bases match TRBD1. The CDR3 is 14 residues long. Germline lookup yields CDR1 MNHNS and CDR2 SASEGT. V was pared by 5 bases and J by 7 bases, with 5 bases of the junction left unmatched. Written as DNA, the CDR3 is TGTGCCAGCAGTAATGGACAGGAGAATTCACCCCTCCACTTT. This encodes CASSNGQENSPLHF.

The J gene is TRBJ2-7, the V gene TRBV29-1; D may be TRBD1 (7 bases). V lost 7 bases and J 4 bases, leaving 17 bases between the germline ends. Germline CDR1 is SQVTM and CDR2 is ANQGSEA. The CDR3 runs to 13 residues. CDR3 DNA sequence: TGCAGCGGTGCCGGGCAGGGGGGTTACGAGCAGTACTTC. Encoded protein: CSGAGQGGYEQYF.

This clonotype was counted many times. The chain is built from TRBV20-1 and TRBJ2-3; TRBD2 matches at 7 bases. The V segment lost 3 bases and the J segment 2 bases; nucleotides outside the gene matches: 2. Germline assignment: CDR1 DFQATT and CDR2 SNEGSKA (reference sequence). This CDR3 is built from 13 residues. Written as DNA, the CDR3 is TGCAGTGCTAGCCGGGAGGTCACAGATACGCAGTATTTT. Translated, it gives CSASREVTDTQYF.

The rearrangement links TRBV7-9 to TRBJ2-3, with 9 bases fitting TRBD2. The CDR3 contains 16 residues. Germline values: CDR1 SEHNR, CDR2 FQNEAQ (reference sequence). With V trimmed by 2 bases and J by 1 base, 4 bases remained unmatched. The CDR3 DNA reads as TGTGCCAGCAGCTTACCGCCTAGCGGGGGCACAGATACGCAGTATTTT. It translates to CASSLPPSGGTDTQYF. The full variable domain, completed using reference TRBV7-9 and TRBJ2-3, is DTGVSQNPRHKITKRGQNVTFRCDPISEHNRLYWYRQTLGQGPEFLTYFQNEAQLEKSRLLSDRFSAERPKGSFSTLEIQRTEQGDSAMYLCASSLPPSGGTDTQYFGPGTRLTVL.

The chain carries TRBV2 and TRBJ2-5, with a possible D match to TRBD2 (5 bases). Germline V gives CDR1 SNHLY, CDR2 FYNNEI. The CDR3 is made up of 13 amino acids. V was clipped by 4 bases and J by 1 base, with 7 bases between them. The CDR3 DNA is TGTGCCAGCAGTGGTGAGGGCCAAGAGACCCAGTACTTC. The encoded protein is CASSGEGQETQYF. Combining the CDR3 with reference TRBV2 and TRBJ2-5 gives the whole variable domain EPEVTQTPSHQVTQMGQEVILRCVPISNHLYFYWYRQILGQKVEFLVSFYNNEISEKSEIFDDQFSVERPDGSNFTLKIRSTKLEDSAMYFCASSGEGQETQYFGPGTRLLVL.

This clonotype has a handful of counts. V gene TRBV5-1 combines with J gene TRBJ2-4; D is possibly TRBD1 (5 bases). CDR1 is SGHRS and CDR2 is YFSETQ in the germline V gene. The V gene lost 3 bases and the J gene lost 7 bases, with 14 bases spanning the gap. CDR3 length equals 14 residues. The CDR3 reads CASSSTQGNNIQYF. For the CDR3, the DNA is TGCGCCAGCAGCTCGACCCAGGGCAACAACATTCAGTACTTC.